The 18 T cell receptor beta chains reported below all come from one sample, sequenced in a study of spatial heterogeneity in lung cancer. Time point defined: sample taken at primary tumor resection. TCRdb re-derived calls from the 5' RACE reads in MiXCR, one entry per CDR3 protein. This table has nearly 80,000 distinct CDR3 sequences, around 7.8% appearing once. This material consisted of PBMCs, taken at surgery. The source of these receptors is a male donor with early-stage non-small cell lung cancer.

This clonotype was picked up many times. The V and J genes are TRBV30 and TRBJ1-1; no definite D call. CDR1 is GTSNPN and CDR2 is SVGIG in the germline V gene (reference sequence). This CDR3 has 12 residues. V lost 0 bases and J lost 3, with 5 bases in between. The CDR3: CAWSVSDTEAFF. As DNA, the CDR3 is TGTGCCTGGAGTGTCTCCGACACTGAAGCTTTCTTT.

This clonotype was counted at least ten times. V usage is TRBV7-8 and J usage is TRBJ1-5; 8 bases map to TRBD1. With 5 bases clipped from V and 4 bases from J, the junction kept 10 bases outside the gene matches. CDR1 and CDR2 from the germline V gene are SGHVS and FQNEAQ. The CDR3 contains 16 residues. CDR3 sequence (DNA): TGTGCCAGCAGCAATAGAGCCAGGGGGCAAAATCAGCCCCAGCATTTT. This codes for CASSNRARGQNQPQHF.

This clonotype was detected many times. The chain couples TRBV7-2 to TRBJ2-7, with a tentative D call TRBD1 (5 bases). Trimming removed 1 base at V and 4 bases at J, with 11 bases between. The CDR3 runs to 14 residues. Germline CDR1 SGHTA, CDR2 FQGNSA. The CDR3, as DNA: TGTGCCAGCAGCTTAGAGGGGTACAGTTACGAGCAGTACTTC. Translated: CASSLEGYSYEQYF.

Only a few counts were recorded for this clonotype. This chain connects TRBV19 to TRBJ2-7; 7 bases fit TRBD2. V shed 6 bases and J 4 bases; nucleotides not matched to a gene: 12. CDR1 LNHDA and CDR2 SQIVND come from the germline V gene (reference sequence). The CDR3 extends over 15 amino acids. The CDR3 reads CASSPPGGRMYEQYF. CDR3 DNA: TGTGCCAGTAGCCCCCCGGGCGGGAGAATGTACGAGCAGTACTTC.

This clonotype was counted ten times or more. The chain recombines TRBV2 with TRBJ2-7; 10 bases fit TRBD1. Germline loops: CDR1 SNHLY, CDR2 FYNNEI. The ends lost 3 bases at V and 0 bases at J; junction bases unmatched: 2. The CDR3 covers 15 residues. The CDR3 bases are TGTGCCAGCAGTGACTGGACAGGGGGCTCCTACGAGCAGTACTTC. Translation: CASSDWTGGSYEQYF. Full variable domain (remainder filled in from reference TRBV2 and TRBJ2-7): EPEVTQTPSHQVTQMGQEVILRCVPISNHLYFYWYRQILGQKVEFLVSFYNNEISEKSEIFDDQFSVERPDGSNFTLKIRSTKLEDSAMYFCASSDWTGGSYEQYFGPGTRLTVT.

This clonotype was seen repeatedly, ten times or more. The CDR3 region has the DNA TGTGCCAGCGGCTCCGGGACTAGCGGGTACGAGCAGTACTTC. Residues: CASGSGTSGYEQYF. The gene calls are TRBV3-1 and TRBJ2-7; 12 bases map to TRBD2. Germline V gives CDR1 LGHDT, CDR2 YNNKEL (reference sequence). V dropped 8 bases and J dropped 4; count of bases not matched to a gene: 6. The CDR3 is 14 amino acids.

This clonotype was seen only a few times. The V gene is TRBV20-1, the J gene TRBJ2-7, with 7 positions matching TRBD2. CDR3 length: 13 residues. The trim removed 6 bases at V and 2 bases at J, leaving 7 bases unmatched. Germline-derived CDR1 and CDR2 are DFQATT and SNEGSKA (reference sequence). The DNA of the CDR3 is TGCAGTGCAGCGGGGAAGTCCCCCTACGAGCAGTACTTC. It encodes CSAAGKSPYEQYF.

This clonotype has a count of ten or more. The chain combines TRBV5-1 with TRBJ2-3, with TRBD2 matching over 9 bases. V shed 7 bases, J shed 0 bases, and the junction held 3 bases outside the gene matches. The germline V gene encodes CDR1 SGHRS and CDR2 YFSETQ. The CDR3 has 14 residues. The CDR3 here is CASSTSGSTDTQYF. In nucleotides, the CDR3 is TGCGCCAGCTCTACTAGCGGGAGCACAGATACGCAGTATTTT.

This chain uses TRBV5-1 with TRBJ2-2; D gene ambiguous. Trimming pared 0 bases from V and 4 bases from J, leaving 7 bases between. In germline, CDR1 is SGHRS, CDR2 YFSETQ. The CDR3 consists of 14 residues. The CDR3 DNA reads as TGCGCCAGCAGCTTGGCACAGACCACCGGGGAGCTGTTTTTT. Its protein is CASSLAQTTGELFF.

This clonotype was seen repeatedly, ten times or more. This chain joins TRBV12-3 or TRBV12-4 and TRBJ1-2; possibly TRBD1 for D (5 bases). The CDR3 has 14 amino acids. With 7 bases removed from V and 7 bases from J, the gap between germline ends came to 19 bases. In DNA form, the CDR3 reads TGTGCCAGCACCTCTATTCGGGGGGTCGCTGGCTACACCTTC. It is translated as CASTSIRGVAGYTF.

This clonotype has just a few counts. The chain employs TRBV20-1 and TRBJ2-7, with 7 bases aligning to TRBD2. The CDR3 runs 14 residues. The V gene's germline CDR1 is DFQATT and CDR2 SNEGSKA (reference sequence). V shed 3 bases, J shed 0 bases, and the junction held 5 bases outside the gene matches. CDR3 sequence reads: CSASFSGRSYEQYF. DNA for the CDR3: TGCAGTGCTAGTTTTAGCGGGCGCTCCTACGAGCAGTACTTC.

This clonotype was found many times. The rearrangement joins TRBV20-1 to TRBJ1-4; TRBD1 aligns across 8 bases. The CDR3 consists of 18 residues. After removal of 5 bases from V and 4 bases from J, the junction contained 18 bases not matched to a gene. Per germline, CDR1 DFQATT and CDR2 SNEGSKA (reference sequence). CDR3: CSALDRGGSHVNNEKLFF. The CDR3 coding sequence is TGCAGTGCTCTTGACAGGGGAGGATCCCACGTCAATAATGAAAAACTGTTTTTT.

The chain employs TRBV7-3 and TRBJ2-3; 7 bases are a match to TRBD1. This CDR3 is built from 12 residues. The germline V gene has CDR1 SGHTA and CDR2 FQGTGA. V lost 6 bases to trimming and J lost 7 bases; unmatched junction nucleotides: 4. The CDR3 DNA reads TGTGCCAGCAGTCCTAGGGGGCATACGCAGTATTTT. Its translation is CASSPRGHTQYF.

This clonotype has a handful of counts. The V call is TRBV3-1, the J call TRBJ2-1; D remains ambiguous. Between the trimmed V and J ends, which lost 3 bases and 2 bases, there was a span of 8 bases. The germline V gene encodes CDR1 LGHDT and CDR2 YNNKEL (reference sequence). The CDR3 length is 14 residues. The CDR3 bases are TGTGCCAGCAGCCAGATAGGCGCCTACAATGAGCAGTTCTTC. This codes for CASSQIGAYNEQFF.

DNA of the CDR3: TGCAGTGCTAGTCTAGCGGGAGGAGGAACCTACGAGCAGTACTTC. It specifies CSASLAGGGTYEQYF. The V and J genes are TRBV20-1 and TRBJ2-7, with 11 bases aligning to TRBD2. Germline CDR1 reads DFQATT; CDR2 reads SNEGSKA (reference sequence). The CDR3 runs to 15 residues. Trimming cost V 3 bases and J 2 bases; bases outside gene matches: 6.

The sample holds a few counts of this clonotype. The J gene is TRBJ2-7, the V gene TRBV2; D is perhaps TRBD1 (7 bases). V was clipped by 7 bases and J by 3 bases, with 16 bases between them. The CDR3 is made up of 14 amino acids. The germline gives CDR1 SNHLY, CDR2 FYNNEI. The CDR3 nucleotides read TGTGCCAGCACCCCGCAGGGGGGATACTACGAGCAGTACTTC. Protein: CASTPQGGYYEQYF. Full variable domain (outside the CDR3, taken from reference TRBV2 and TRBJ2-7): EPEVTQTPSHQVTQMGQEVILRCVPISNHLYFYWYRQILGQKVEFLVSFYNNEISEKSEIFDDQFSVERPDGSNFTLKIRSTKLEDSAMYFCASTPQGGYYEQYFGPGTRLTVT.

This clonotype was seen ten or more times. The V and J genes are TRBV5-1 and TRBJ1-2; no firm D call. The germline V gene encodes CDR1 SGHRS and CDR2 YFSETQ. The CDR3 consists of 14 residues. V shed 0 bases and J shed 8 bases, with 14 bases lying between them. The CDR3 loop reads CASSLAPGSMGYTF. The CDR3 DNA reads as TGCGCCAGCAGCTTGGCTCCCGGGTCTATGGGCTACACCTTC. The full variable domain, rest sourced from reference TRBV5-1 and TRBJ1-2, is KAGVTQTPRYLIKTRGQQVTLSCSPISGHRSVSWYQQTPGQGLQFLFEYFSETQRNKGNFPGRFSGRQFSNSRSEMNVSTLELGDSALYLCASSLAPGSMGYTFGSGTRLTVV.

This clonotype was seen a handful of times. The chain has TRBV28 and TRBJ2-2; tentatively, D is TRBD2 (6 bases). V was cut by 8 bases and J by 15 bases, with 19 bases left in between. This CDR3 is built from 12 residues. Germline CDR1 MDHEN, CDR2 SYDVKM. The DNA of the CDR3 is TGTGCCAGCCGCGTGGGACTCGGGAAGATGTTTTTT. It codes for CASRVGLGKMFF.